This T cell receptor beta chain was profiled in a study of monozygotic twins with cystic fibrosis. Study-wide findings and caveats: Co-twins had the most similar V usage for 13 of 16 pairs, J for 8.

The CDR3 is 13 residues long. CDR1 and CDR2 (germline): SGHVS, FNYEAQ. Trimming removed 5 bases at V and 4 bases at J, with 10 bases between. On this clone itself: Its antigen is still unknown.

Profiling relied on immunoSEQ multiplex PCR, and the TCRdb table lists in-frame clones only, not all of them. Among approximately 10,000 clones, 98% were seen once, and the ten largest hold approximately 0.22%. The specimen sequenced was blood. The TCR comes from a girl aged 2-10 years with cystic fibrosis. J is TRBJ2-3 and V is TRBV7-6; D not certain. CDR3 DNA sequence: TGTGCCAGCAGCCTTGGTTTTGCAGATACGCAGTATTTT. Amino acid sequence: CASSLGFADTQYF.